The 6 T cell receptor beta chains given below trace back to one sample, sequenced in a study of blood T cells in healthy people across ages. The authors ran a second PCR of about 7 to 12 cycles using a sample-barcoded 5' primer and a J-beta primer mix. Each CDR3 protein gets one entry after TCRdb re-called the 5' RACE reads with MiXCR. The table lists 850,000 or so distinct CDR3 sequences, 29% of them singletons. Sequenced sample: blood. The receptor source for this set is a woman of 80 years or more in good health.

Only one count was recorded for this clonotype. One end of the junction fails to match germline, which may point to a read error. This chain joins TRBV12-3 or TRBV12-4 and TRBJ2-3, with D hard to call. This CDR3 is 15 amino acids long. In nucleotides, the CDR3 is TGCGCCAGCAGTTTTGCGCGAGTGAGAGCAGATACGCAGTATTTT. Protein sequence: CASSFARVRADTQYF.

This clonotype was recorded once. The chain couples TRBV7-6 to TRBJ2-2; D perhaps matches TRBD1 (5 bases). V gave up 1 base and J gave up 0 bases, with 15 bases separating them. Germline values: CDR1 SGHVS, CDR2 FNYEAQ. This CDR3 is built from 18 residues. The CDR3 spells CASSLEARTPTNTGELFF. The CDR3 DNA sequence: TGTGCCAGCAGCTTAGAGGCCAGGACACCTACGAACACCGGGGAGCTGTTTTTT.

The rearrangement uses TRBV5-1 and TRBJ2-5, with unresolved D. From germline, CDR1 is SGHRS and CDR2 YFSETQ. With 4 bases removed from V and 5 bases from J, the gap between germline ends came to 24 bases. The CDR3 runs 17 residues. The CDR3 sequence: CASSPNAESANLETQYF. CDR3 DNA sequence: TGCGCCAGCAGCCCGAATGCGGAATCGGCCAATTTGGAGACCCAGTACTTC. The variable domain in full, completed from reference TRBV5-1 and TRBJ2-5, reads KAGVTQTPRYLIKTRGQQVTLSCSPISGHRSVSWYQQTPGQGLQFLFEYFSETQRNKGNFPGRFSGRQFSNSRSEMNVSTLELGDSALYLCASSPNAESANLETQYFGPGTRLLVL.

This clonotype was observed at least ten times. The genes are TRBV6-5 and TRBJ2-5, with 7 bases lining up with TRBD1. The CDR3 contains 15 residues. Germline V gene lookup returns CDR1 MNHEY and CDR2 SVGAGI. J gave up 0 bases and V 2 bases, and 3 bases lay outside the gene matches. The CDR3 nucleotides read TGTGCCAGCAGTTACCTTGGGACAGACCAAGAGACCCAGTACTTC. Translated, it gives CASSYLGTDQETQYF.

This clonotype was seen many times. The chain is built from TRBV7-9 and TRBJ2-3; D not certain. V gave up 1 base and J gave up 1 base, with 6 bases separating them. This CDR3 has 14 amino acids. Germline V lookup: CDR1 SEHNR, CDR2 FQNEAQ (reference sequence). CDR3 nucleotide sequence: TGTGCCAGCAGCTTAGGGATCCGCACAGATACGCAGTATTTT. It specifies CASSLGIRTDTQYF. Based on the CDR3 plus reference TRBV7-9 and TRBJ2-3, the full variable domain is DTGVSQNPRHKITKRGQNVTFRCDPISEHNRLYWYRQTLGQGPEFLTYFQNEAQLEKSRLLSDRFSAERPKGSFSTLEIQRTEQGDSAMYLCASSLGIRTDTQYFGPGTRLTVL.

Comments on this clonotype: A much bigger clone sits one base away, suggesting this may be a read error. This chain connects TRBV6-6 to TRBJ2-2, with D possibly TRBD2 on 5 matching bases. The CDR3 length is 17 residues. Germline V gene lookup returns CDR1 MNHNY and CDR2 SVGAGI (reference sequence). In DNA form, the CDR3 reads TGTGCCAGCAGTTACTCCTGGAACCCGGGGTCTACCGGGGAGCCGTTTTTT. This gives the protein CASSYSWNPGSTGEPFF.